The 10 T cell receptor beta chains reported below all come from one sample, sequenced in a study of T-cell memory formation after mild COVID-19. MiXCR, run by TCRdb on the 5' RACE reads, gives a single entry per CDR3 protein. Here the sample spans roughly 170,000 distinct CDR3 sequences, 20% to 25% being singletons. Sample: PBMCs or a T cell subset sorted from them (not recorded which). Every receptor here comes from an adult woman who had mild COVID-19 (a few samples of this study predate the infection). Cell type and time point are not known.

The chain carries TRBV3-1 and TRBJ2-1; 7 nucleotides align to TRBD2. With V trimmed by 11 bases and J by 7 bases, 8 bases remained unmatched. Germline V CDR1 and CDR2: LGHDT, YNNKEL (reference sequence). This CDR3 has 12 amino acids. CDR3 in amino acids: CAVGGVNNEQFF. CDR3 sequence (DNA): TGTGCCGTGGGGGGGGTGAATAATGAGCAGTTCTTC.

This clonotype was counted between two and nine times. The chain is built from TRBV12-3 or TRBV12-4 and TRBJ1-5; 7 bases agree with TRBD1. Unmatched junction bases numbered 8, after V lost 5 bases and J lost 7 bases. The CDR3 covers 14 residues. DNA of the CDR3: TGTGCCAGCAGTCCGACAGGGAATAGCCAGCCCCAGCATTTT. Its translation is CASSPTGNSQPQHF.

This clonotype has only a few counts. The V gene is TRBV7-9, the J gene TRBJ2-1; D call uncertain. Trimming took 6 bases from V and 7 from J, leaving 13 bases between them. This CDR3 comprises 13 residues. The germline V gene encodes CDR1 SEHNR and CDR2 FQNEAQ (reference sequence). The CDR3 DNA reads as TGTGCCAGCAGTGGGCCGGGCCTGAATGAGCAGTTCTTC. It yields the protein CASSGPGLNEQFF.

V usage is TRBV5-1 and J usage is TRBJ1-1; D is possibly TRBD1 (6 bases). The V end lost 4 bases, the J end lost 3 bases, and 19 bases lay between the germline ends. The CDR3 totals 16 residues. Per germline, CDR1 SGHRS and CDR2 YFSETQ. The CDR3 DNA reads TGCGCCAGCAGCCGGGGGCATCTCGACTTTTACACTGAAGCTTTCTTT. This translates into CASSRGHLDFYTEAFF.

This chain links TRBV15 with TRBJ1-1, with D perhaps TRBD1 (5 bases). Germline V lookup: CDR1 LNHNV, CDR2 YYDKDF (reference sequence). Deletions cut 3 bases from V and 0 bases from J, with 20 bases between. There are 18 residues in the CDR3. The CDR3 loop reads CATSRGGSPAGMNTEAFF. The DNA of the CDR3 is TGTGCCACCAGCAGGGGGGGGAGCCCGGCCGGTATGAACACTGAAGCTTTCTTT.

CDR3 coding DNA: TGCGCCAGCAGCATTGGAGTAGCTGCTGAAGCTTTCTTT. Translation: CASSIGVAAEAFF. J is TRBJ1-1 and V is TRBV5-1; D call uncertain. This CDR3 has 13 residues. CDR1 and CDR2 from the germline V gene are SGHRS and YFSETQ. Trimming stripped 4 bases from V and 6 bases from J, with 13 bases between.

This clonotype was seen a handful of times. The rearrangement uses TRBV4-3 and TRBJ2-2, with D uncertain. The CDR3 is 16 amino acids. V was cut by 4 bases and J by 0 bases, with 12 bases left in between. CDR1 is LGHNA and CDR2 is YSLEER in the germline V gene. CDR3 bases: TGCGCCAGCAGCCCTCGACTTACCGCGAACACCGGGGAGCTGTTTTTT. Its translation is CASSPRLTANTGELFF.

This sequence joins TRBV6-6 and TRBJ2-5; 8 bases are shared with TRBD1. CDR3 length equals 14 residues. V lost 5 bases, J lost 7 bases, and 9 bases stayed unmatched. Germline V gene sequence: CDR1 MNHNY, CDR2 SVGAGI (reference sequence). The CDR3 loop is CASSHPGQGATQYF. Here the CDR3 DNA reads TGTGCCAGCAGTCACCCCGGACAGGGTGCGACCCAGTACTTC.

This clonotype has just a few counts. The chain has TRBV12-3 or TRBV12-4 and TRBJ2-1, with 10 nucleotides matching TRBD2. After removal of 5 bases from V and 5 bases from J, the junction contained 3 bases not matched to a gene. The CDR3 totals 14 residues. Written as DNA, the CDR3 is TGTGCCAGCAGTGGGACTAGCGAGGACAATGAGCAGTTCTTC. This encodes CASSGTSEDNEQFF.

The CDR3 DNA sequence: TGTGCCAGCAGTTTAGGGGTGGGAGAGACCCAGTACTTC. It codes for CASSLGVGETQYF. The V call is TRBV27, the J call TRBJ2-5; D gene unclear. This CDR3 contains 13 residues. The germline V gene encodes CDR1 MNHEY and CDR2 SMNVEV (reference sequence). Deletions cut 2 bases from V and 4 bases from J, with 8 bases between.